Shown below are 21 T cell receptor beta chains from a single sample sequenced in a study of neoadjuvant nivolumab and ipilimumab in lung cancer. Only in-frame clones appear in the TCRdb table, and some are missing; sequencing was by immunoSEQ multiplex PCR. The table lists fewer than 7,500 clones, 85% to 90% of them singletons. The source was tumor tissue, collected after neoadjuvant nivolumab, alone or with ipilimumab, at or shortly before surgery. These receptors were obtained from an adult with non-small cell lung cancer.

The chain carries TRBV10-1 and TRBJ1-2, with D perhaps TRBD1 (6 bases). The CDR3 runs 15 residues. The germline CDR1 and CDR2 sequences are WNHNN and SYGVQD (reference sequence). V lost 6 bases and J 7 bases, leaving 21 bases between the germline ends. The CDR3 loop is CASSHDRPFQLGYTF. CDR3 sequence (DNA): TGCGCCAGCAGCCACGACAGGCCCTTCCAACTTGGCTACACCTTC.

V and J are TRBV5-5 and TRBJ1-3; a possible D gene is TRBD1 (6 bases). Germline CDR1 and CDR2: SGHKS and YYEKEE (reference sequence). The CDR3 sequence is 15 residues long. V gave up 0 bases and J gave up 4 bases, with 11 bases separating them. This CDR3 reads CASSLGGAVGNTIYF. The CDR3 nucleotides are TGTGCCAGCAGCTTGGGGGGGGCAGTCGGAAACACCATATATTTT.

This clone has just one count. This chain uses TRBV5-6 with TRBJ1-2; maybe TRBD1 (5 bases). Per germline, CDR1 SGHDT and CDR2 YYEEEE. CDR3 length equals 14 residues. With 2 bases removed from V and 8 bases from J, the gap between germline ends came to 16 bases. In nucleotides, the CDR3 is TGTGCCAGCAGCTTCGACAGTCTCCCTCTGGGCTACACCTTC. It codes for CASSFDSLPLGYTF.

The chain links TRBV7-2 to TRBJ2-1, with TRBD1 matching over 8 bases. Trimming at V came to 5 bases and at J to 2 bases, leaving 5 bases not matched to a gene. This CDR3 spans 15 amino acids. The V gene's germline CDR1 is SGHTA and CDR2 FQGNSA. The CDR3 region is CASSRTGPPYNEQFF. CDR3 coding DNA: TGTGCCAGCAGCCGGACAGGGCCTCCCTACAATGAGCAGTTCTTC.

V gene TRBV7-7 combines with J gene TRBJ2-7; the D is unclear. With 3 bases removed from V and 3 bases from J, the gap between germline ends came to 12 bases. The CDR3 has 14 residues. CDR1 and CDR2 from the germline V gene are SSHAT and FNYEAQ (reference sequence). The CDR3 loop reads CASSFGTVGYEQYF. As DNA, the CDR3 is TGTGCCAGCAGCTTCGGTACGGTGGGCTACGAGCAGTACTTC.

The CDR3 DNA reads TGCGCCAGCAGCAATCCCATAGCCGGCTACACCTTC. Its translation is CASSNPIAGYTF. This chain uses TRBV5-1 with TRBJ1-2, with D unresolved. CDR1 is SGHRS, CDR2 YFSETQ, per germline. V was trimmed by 4 bases and J by 8 bases, leaving 12 bases between them. This CDR3 spans 12 amino acids. The variable domain in full, with the rest retrieved from reference TRBV5-1 and TRBJ1-2, is KAGVTQTPRYLIKTRGQQVTLSCSPISGHRSVSWYQQTPGQGLQFLFEYFSETQRNKGNFPGRFSGRQFSNSRSEMNVSTLELGDSALYLCASSNPIAGYTFGSGTRLTVV.

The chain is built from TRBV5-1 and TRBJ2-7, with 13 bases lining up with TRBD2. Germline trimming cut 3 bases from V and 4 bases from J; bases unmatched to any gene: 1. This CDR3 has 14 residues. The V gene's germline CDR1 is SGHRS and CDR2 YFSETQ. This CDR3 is CASSWGLAGYEQYF. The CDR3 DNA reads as TGCGCCAGCAGCTGGGGACTAGCGGGGTACGAGCAGTACTTC.

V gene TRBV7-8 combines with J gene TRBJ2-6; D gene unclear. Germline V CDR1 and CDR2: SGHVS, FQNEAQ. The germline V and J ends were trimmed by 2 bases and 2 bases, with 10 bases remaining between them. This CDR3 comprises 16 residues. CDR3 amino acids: CASSLFVLTGANVLTF. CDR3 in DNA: TGTGCCAGCAGCTTATTTGTGCTCACTGGGGCCAACGTCCTGACTTTC.

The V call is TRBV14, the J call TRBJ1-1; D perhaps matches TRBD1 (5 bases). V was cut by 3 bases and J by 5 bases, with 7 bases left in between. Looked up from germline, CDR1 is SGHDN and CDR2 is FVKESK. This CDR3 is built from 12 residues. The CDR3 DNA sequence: TGTGCCAGCAGCCATGGGGGTACTGAAGCTTTCTTT. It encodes CASSHGGTEAFF.

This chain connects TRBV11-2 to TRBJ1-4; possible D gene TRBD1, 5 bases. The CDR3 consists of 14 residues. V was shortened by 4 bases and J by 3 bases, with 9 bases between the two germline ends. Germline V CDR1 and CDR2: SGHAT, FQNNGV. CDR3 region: CASSSNRPNEKLFF. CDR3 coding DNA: TGTGCCAGCAGCTCGAACAGGCCTAATGAAAAACTGTTTTTT.

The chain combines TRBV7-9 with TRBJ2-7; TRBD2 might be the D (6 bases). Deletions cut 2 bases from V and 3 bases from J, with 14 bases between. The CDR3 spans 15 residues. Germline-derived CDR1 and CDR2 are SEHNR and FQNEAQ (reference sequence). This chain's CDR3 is CASSLNGGMGYEQYF. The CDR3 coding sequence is TGTGCCAGCAGCTTAAACGGAGGGATGGGCTACGAGCAGTACTTC.

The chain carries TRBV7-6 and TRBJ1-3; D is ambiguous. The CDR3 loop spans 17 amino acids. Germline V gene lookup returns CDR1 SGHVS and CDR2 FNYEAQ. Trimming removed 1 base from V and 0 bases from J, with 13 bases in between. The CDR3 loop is CASSLVTRGPSGNTIYF. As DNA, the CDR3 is TGTGCCAGCAGCTTAGTCACGCGAGGACCCTCTGGAAACACCATATATTTT.

Here the CDR3 DNA reads TGTGCCAGCAGGTGGCAGAGAAATGAAAAACTGTTTTTT. As protein: CASRWQRNEKLFF. The chain is built from TRBV6-6 and TRBJ1-4; the D is unclear. This CDR3 is built from 13 residues. V lost 6 bases and J 5 bases, leaving 10 bases between the germline ends. Germline V gene data show CDR1 as MNHNY and CDR2 as SVGAGI (reference sequence).

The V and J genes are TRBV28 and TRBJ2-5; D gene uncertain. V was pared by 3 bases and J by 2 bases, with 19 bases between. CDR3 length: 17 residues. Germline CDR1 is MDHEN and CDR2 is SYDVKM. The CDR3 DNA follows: TGTGCCAGCAGTTTGACCCCTAACAGCCAGATACAAGAGACCCAGTACTTC. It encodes CASSLTPNSQIQETQYF.

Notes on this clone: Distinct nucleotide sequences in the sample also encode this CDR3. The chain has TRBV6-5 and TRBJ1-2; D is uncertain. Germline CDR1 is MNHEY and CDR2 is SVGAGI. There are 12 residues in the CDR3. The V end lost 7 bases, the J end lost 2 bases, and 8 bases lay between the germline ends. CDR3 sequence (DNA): TGTGCCAGCAAGGGTGAAAACTATGGCTACACCTTC. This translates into CASKGENYGYTF.

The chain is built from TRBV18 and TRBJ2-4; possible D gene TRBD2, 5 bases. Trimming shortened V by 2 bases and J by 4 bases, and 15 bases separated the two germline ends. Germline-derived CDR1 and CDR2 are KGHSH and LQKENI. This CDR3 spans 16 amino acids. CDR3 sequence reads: CASSPGGVFGKNIQYF. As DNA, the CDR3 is TGTGCCAGCTCACCAGGAGGAGTATTCGGGAAAAACATTCAGTACTTC.

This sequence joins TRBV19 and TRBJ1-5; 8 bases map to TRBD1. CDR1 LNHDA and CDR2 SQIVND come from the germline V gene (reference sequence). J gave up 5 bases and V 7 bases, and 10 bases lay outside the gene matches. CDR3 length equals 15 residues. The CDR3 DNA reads TGTGCCAGTACTAGACAGGGGCTAGGGGATCAGCCCCAGCATTTT. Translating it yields CASTRQGLGDQPQHF.

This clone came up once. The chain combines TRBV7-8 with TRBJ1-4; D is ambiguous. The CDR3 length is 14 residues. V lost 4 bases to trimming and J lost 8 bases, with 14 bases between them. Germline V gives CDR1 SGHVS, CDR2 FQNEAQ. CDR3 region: CASSSPVGEEKLFF. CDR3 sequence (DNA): TGTGCCAGCAGCTCGCCAGTTGGGGAGGAAAAACTGTTTTTT.

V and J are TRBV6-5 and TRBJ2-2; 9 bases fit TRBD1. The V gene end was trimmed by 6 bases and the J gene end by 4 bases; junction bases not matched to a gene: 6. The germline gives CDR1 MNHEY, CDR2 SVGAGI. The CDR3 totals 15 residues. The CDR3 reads CASSSDRGGTGELFF. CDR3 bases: TGTGCCAGCAGCTCTGACAGGGGGGGCACCGGGGAGCTGTTTTTT.

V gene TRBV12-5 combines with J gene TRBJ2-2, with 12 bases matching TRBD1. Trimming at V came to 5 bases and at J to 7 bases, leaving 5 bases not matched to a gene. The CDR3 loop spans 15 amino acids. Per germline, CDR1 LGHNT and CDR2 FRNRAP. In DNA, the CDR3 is TGTGCTAGTGGTCCGGGACAGGGGGCATTCGGGGAGCTGTTTTTT. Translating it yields CASGPGQGAFGELFF. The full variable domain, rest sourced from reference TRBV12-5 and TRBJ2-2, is DARVTQTPRHKVTEMGQEVTMRCQPILGHNTVFWYRQTMMQGLELLAYFRNRAPLDDSGMPKDRFSAEMPDATLATLKIQPSEPRDSAVYFCASGPGQGAFGELFFGEGSRLTVL.

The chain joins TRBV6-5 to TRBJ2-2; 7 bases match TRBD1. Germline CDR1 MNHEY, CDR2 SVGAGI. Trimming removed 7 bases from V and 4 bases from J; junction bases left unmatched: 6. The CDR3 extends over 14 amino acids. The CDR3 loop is CASKQGTSTGELFF. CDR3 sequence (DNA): TGTGCCAGCAAACAGGGGACGAGCACCGGGGAGCTGTTTTTT.